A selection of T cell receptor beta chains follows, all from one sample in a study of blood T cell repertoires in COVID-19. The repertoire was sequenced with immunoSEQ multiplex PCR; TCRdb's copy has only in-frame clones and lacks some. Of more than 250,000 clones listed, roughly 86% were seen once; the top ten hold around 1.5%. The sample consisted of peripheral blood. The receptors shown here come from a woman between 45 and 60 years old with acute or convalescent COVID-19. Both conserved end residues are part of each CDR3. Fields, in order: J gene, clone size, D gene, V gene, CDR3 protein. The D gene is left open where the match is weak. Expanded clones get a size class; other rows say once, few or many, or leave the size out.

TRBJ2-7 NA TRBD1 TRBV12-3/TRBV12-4 CASSTGGPYEQYF
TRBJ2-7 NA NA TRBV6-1 CASSEPSTGFLTYEQYF
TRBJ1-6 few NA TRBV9 CASSTPKGTSEPLHF
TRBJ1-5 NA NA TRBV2 CASSEVRSNQPQHF
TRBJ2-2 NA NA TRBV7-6 CASSFFRGSRPAGELFF
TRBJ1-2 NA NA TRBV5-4 CASSFPEPGEYGYTF
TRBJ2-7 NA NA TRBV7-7 CASSLGQASSYEQYF
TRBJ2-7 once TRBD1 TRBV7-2 CASSLAGQPYEQYF
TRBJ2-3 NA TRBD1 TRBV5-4 CASSKDRGFTDTQYF
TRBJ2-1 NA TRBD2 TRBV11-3 CASSLSGTSGSSYNEQFF
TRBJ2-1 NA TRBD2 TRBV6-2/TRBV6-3 CASSSHASGINNEQFF
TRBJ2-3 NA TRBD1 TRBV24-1 CATSETGTASTDTQYF
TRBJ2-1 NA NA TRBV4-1 CASSQELASVGEQFF
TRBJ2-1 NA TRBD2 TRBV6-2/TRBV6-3 CASSYHSTNILLAGDSNEQFF
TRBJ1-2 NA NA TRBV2 CASSGALDYGYTF
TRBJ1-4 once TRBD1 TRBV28 CASKTGDREKLFF
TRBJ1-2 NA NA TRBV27 CASSSSRGRGWWYGYTF
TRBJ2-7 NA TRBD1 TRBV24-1 CATSASGTGVYEQYF
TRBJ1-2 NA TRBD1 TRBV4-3 CASSQDPIRQGRNYGYTF
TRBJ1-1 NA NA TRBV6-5 CASSFGRGDTEAFF
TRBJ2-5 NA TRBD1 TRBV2 CASKSTGSGETQYF
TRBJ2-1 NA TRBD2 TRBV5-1 CASSLMAGAYNEQFF
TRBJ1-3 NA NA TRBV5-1 CASTFATGFTGNTIYF
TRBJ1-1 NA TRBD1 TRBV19 CASSNSGQGYTEAFF
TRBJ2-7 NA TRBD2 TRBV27 CASSPAGLAGGRRDEQYF
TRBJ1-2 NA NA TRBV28 CASSSGEGYTF
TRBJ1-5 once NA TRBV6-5 CASSSDSRYPNQPQHF
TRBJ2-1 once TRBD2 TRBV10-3 CAIKRTSGSNNEQFF
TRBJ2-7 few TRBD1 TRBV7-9 CASSSWDREYEQYF
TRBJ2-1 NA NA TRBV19 CASSIRAYNEQFF
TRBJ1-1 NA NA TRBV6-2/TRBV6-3 CASSWGNTEAFF
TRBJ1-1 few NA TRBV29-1 CSVVHAAEAFF
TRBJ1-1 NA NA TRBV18 CASSGGLNTEAFF
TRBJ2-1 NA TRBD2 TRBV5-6 CASSRTLGGSSYNEQFF
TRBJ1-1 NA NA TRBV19 CASSRHRGNTEAFF
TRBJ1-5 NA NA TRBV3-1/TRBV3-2 CASSQDPGNRPQHF
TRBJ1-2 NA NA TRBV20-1 CSVSFYGYTF
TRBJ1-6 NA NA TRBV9 CASSVAPGFNNSPLHF
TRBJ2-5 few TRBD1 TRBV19 CASSPGTGYFETQYF
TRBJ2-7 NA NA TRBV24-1 CATSDSGTPTYEQYF
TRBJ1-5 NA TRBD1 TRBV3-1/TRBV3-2 CASRQGTRGLQPQHF
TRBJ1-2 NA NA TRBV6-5 CASILPGIYGYTF